Below are 4 T cell receptor beta chains sequenced from a single sample in a study of blood T cell repertoires in COVID-19. Produced via immunoSEQ multiplex PCR; TCRdb's table is partial and in-frame only. The data contain under 130,000 clones, 87% of them singletons. Sequences were obtained from peripheral blood. Receptors were obtained from a man aged 45-65 years in a cohort sampled during active COVID-19.

For the CDR3, the DNA is TGTGCCAGCAGCGTAGGACAGCACTATGGCTACACCTTC. Amino acid sequence: CASSVGQHYGYTF. This chain joins TRBV9 and TRBJ1-2; a possible D gene is TRBD1 (5 bases). Germline V gene data show CDR1 as SGDLS and CDR2 as YYNGEE. Trimming removed 0 bases from V and 3 bases from J, with 6 bases in between. The CDR3 consists of 13 residues.

This chain's CDR3 is CASSSQAGTPGGYTF. DNA for the CDR3: TGTGCCAGCAGCTCCCAGGCTGGGACTCCCGGGGGCTACACCTTC. This chain uses TRBV11-3 with TRBJ1-2, with D possibly matching TRBD1 (5 bases). The V gene lost 4 bases and the J gene lost 8 bases, with 20 bases spanning the gap. Germline V gives CDR1 SGHNT, CDR2 YENEEA. This CDR3 comprises 15 residues.

The chain employs TRBV7-2 and TRBJ2-2, with 7 bases identical to TRBD1. Looked up from germline, CDR1 is SGHTA and CDR2 is FQGNSA. V shed 5 bases and J 1 base; nucleotides not matched to a gene: 4. The length of the CDR3 is 15 residues. As DNA, the CDR3 is TGTGCCAGCAGCAGCCGACAGGGGAACACCGGGGAGCTGTTTTTT. Protein product: CASSSRQGNTGELFF.

The chain has TRBV6-6 and TRBJ1-3, with D perhaps matching TRBD1 (6 bases). Germline CDR1 and CDR2: MNHNY and SVGAGI (reference sequence). This CDR3 comprises 17 residues. The germline V and J ends were trimmed by 5 bases and 2 bases, with 19 bases remaining between them. As DNA, the CDR3 is TGTGCCAGCAGTCTGATTCTTCAAGGGGGTCCTGGAAACACCATATATTTT. Encoded protein: CASSLILQGGPGNTIYF.